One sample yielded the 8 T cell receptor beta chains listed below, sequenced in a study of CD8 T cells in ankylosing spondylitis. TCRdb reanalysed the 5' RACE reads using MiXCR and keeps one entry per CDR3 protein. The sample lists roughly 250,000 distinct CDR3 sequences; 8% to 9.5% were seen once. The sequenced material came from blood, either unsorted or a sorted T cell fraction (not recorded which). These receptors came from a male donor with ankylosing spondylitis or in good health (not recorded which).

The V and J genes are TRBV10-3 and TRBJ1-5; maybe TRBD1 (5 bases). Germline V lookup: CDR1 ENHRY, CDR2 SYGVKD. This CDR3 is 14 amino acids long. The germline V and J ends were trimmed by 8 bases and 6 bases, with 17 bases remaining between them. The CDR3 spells CAIAEGQGRQPQHF. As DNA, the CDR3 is TGTGCCATCGCTGAGGGGCAGGGCCGTCAGCCCCAGCATTTT.

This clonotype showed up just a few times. The CDR3 loop is CASSLGVPGELFF. In DNA, the CDR3 is TGTGCCAGCAGCTTAGGGGTCCCCGGGGAGCTGTTTTTT. V and J are TRBV7-2 and TRBJ2-2; D not certain. Between the trimmed V and J ends, which lost 1 base and 6 bases, there was a span of 6 bases. CDR3 size: 13 residues. Germline values: CDR1 SGHTA, CDR2 FQGNSA.

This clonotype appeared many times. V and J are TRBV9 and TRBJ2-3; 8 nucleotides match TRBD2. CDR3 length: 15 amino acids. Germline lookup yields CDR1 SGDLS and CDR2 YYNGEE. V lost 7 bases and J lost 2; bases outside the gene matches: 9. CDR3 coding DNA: TGTGCCAGCTCTCCGGGCGGGGGGCCCACAGATACGCAGTATTTT. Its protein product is CASSPGGGPTDTQYF.

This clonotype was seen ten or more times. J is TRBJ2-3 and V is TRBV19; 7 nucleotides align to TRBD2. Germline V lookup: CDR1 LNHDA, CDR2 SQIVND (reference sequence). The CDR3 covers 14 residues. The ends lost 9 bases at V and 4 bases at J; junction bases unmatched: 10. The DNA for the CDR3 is TGTGCCAGCCCCGAGATCCGGGAGGCAGATACGCAGTATTTT. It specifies CASPEIREADTQYF.

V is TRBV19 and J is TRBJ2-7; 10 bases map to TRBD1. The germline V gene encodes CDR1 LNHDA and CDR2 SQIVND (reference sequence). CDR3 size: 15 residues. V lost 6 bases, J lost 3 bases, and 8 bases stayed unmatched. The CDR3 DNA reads TGTGCCAGTAGGGCCGGGACAGGGGAATTCTACGAGCAGTACTTC. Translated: CASRAGTGEFYEQYF.

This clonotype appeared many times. CDR3 coding DNA: TGTGCCAGCACCTTGGGGACCCGGTACAGCACAGATACGCAGTATTTT. Protein sequence: CASTLGTRYSTDTQYF. The chain uses TRBV7-8 and TRBJ2-3; possibly TRBD1 or TRBD2 for D (5 bases each). Germline CDR1 reads SGHVS; CDR2 reads FQNEAQ. V was pared by 7 bases and J by 0 bases, with 17 bases between. The CDR3 is 16 amino acids.

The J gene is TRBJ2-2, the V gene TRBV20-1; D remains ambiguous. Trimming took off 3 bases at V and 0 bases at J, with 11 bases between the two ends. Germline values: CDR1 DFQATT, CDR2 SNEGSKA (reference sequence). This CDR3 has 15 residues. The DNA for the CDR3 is TGCAGTGCTAGCAAGGGCGGTACGAACACCGGGGAGCTGTTTTTT. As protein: CSASKGGTNTGELFF.

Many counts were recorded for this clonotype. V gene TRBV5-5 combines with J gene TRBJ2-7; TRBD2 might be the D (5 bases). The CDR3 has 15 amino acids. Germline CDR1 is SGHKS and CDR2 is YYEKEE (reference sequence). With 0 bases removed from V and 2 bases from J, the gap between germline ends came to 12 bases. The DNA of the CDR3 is TGTGCCAGCAGCTTGGCCGGAACTAGAGCCTACGAGCAGTACTTC. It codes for CASSLAGTRAYEQYF.